A selection of T cell receptor beta chains follows, all from one sample in a study of blood T cell repertoires in COVID-19. The method was immunoSEQ multiplex PCR; TCRdb's version includes in-frame clones alone and lacks a portion of them. Altogether approximately 320,000 clones are present, approximately 88% being singletons, with the ten largest covering more than 8.5%. What was sequenced was PBMCs or T cells enriched from blood (not recorded which). Receptors originate from a young woman who had recovered from COVID-19. Both conserved end residues are part of each CDR3. A D gene is named only where the DNA matches it firmly. Not every row has a clone size; where given, it reads once, few, many or a size class.

V gene: TRBV28; clone size: NA; J gene: TRBJ1-3; D gene: TRBD1; CDR3 protein: CASSPTVGTGVRAIYF; CDR3 DNA: TGTGCCAGCAGTCCGACGGTAGGGACAGGGGTTAGAGCCATATATTTT
V gene: TRBV27; clone size: NA; J gene: TRBJ2-1; D gene: TRBD2; CDR3 protein: CASSQKAVAGPRRVEQFF; CDR3 DNA: TGTGCCAGCAGTCAAAAGGCTGTAGCGGGGCCTCGTCGGGTTGAGCAGTTCTTC
V gene: TRBV19; clone size: NA; J gene: TRBJ1-1; D gene: TRBD1; CDR3 protein: CASSQGARTEAFF; CDR3 DNA: TGTGCCAGTAGCCAGGGGGCGCGTACTGAAGCTTTCTTT
V gene: TRBV19; clone size: NA; J gene: TRBJ2-1; D gene: TRBD2; CDR3 protein: CASSKLLREVFNEQFF; CDR3 DNA: TGTGCCAGTAGTAAACTCCTTCGGGAGGTGTTCAATGAGCAGTTCTTC
V gene: TRBV5-1; clone size: NA; J gene: TRBJ1-2; D gene: TRBD1; CDR3 protein: CASSWDRGPGGYTF; CDR3 DNA: TGCGCCAGCAGCTGGGACAGGGGGCCAGGTGGCTACACCTTC
V gene: TRBV6-6; clone size: NA; J gene: TRBJ2-1; D gene: TRBD2; CDR3 protein: CASSTSGRDEFF; CDR3 DNA: TGTGCCAGCAGCACTAGCGGGAGGGATGAGTTCTTC
V gene: TRBV5-1; clone size: NA; J gene: TRBJ1-2; D gene: TRBD1; CDR3 protein: CASSRTGGLEDYGYTF; CDR3 DNA: TGCGCCAGCAGTAGGACAGGGGGCTTGGAGGACTATGGCTACACCTTC
V gene: TRBV6-5; clone size: NA; J gene: TRBJ1-2; D gene: TRBD1; CDR3 protein: CASSLDRAGYGYTF; CDR3 DNA: TGTGCCAGCAGCCTGGACAGGGCGGGGTATGGCTACACCTTC
V gene: TRBV4-3; clone size: NA; J gene: TRBJ1-5; D gene: NA; CDR3 protein: CASSQRASQPQHF; CDR3 DNA: TGCGCCAGCAGCCAGCGGGCCAGTCAGCCCCAGCATTTT
V gene: TRBV7-6; clone size: NA; J gene: TRBJ1-2; D gene: NA; CDR3 protein: CASSPRDNNYGYTF; CDR3 DNA: TGTGCCAGCAGCCCTCGGGATAATAACTATGGCTACACCTTC
V gene: TRBV7-9; clone size: NA; J gene: TRBJ1-1; D gene: TRBD1; CDR3 protein: CASSLGDRLNTEAFF; CDR3 DNA: TGTGCCAGCAGCTTGGGGGACAGATTGAACACTGAAGCTTTCTTT
V gene: TRBV7-6; clone size: NA; J gene: TRBJ2-3; D gene: NA; CDR3 protein: CASSPRRGTDTQYF; CDR3 DNA: TGTGCCAGCAGCCCTCGCCGGGGCACAGATACGCAGTATTTT
V gene: TRBV19; clone size: NA; J gene: TRBJ1-5; D gene: NA; CDR3 protein: CASSIRDNNQPQHF; CDR3 DNA: TGTGCCAGTAGTATAAGGGACAATAATCAGCCCCAGCATTTT
V gene: TRBV28; clone size: NA; J gene: TRBJ1-1; D gene: TRBD1; CDR3 protein: CASSYGTAEAFF; CDR3 DNA: TGTGCCAGCAGTTACGGGACAGCTGAAGCTTTCTTT
V gene: TRBV18; clone size: NA; J gene: TRBJ1-1; D gene: NA; CDR3 protein: CASSETEEAFF; CDR3 DNA: TGTGCCAGCTCAGAGACAGAAGAAGCTTTCTTT
V gene: TRBV9; clone size: NA; J gene: TRBJ1-3; D gene: NA; CDR3 protein: CASSLPGGINTIYF; CDR3 DNA: TGTGCCAGCAGCCTCCCTGGGGGGATAAACACCATATATTTT
V gene: TRBV5-5; clone size: NA; J gene: TRBJ2-7; D gene: NA; CDR3 protein: CASSLVFQGYPYEQYF; CDR3 DNA: TGTGCCAGCAGCTTGGTATTCCAGGGTTACCCCTACGAGCAGTACTTC
V gene: TRBV7-2; clone size: NA; J gene: TRBJ1-1; D gene: NA; CDR3 protein: CASSLATRRTEAFF; CDR3 DNA: TGTGCCAGCAGCTTAGCGACTCGGCGGACTGAAGCTTTCTTT
V gene: TRBV11-2; clone size: once; J gene: TRBJ2-7; D gene: NA; CDR3 protein: CASSLGHNFLGGYEQYF; CDR3 DNA: TGTGCCAGCAGCTTAGGGCACAATTTTTTGGGGGGTTACGAGCAGTACTTC
V gene: TRBV7-8; clone size: NA; J gene: TRBJ2-7; D gene: TRBD2; CDR3 protein: CASSLSVAGVYEQYF; CDR3 DNA: TGTGCCAGCAGCTTGTCCGTAGCGGGAGTTTACGAGCAGTACTTC
V gene: TRBV4-3; clone size: NA; J gene: TRBJ1-1; D gene: NA; CDR3 protein: CASSQDLSGNTEAFF; CDR3 DNA: TGCGCCAGCAGCCAAGATCTCTCGGGGAACACTGAAGCTTTCTTT
V gene: TRBV30; clone size: once; J gene: TRBJ1-6; D gene: NA; CDR3 protein: CAWSVAGDSPLHF; CDR3 DNA: TGTGCCTGGAGTGTAGCGGGGGACTCACCCCTCCACTTT
V gene: TRBV6-2/TRBV6-3; clone size: few; J gene: TRBJ2-7; D gene: NA; CDR3 protein: CASSYGQPPYEQYF; CDR3 DNA: TGTGCCAGCAGTTACGGGCAGCCTCCCTACGAGCAGTACTTC
V gene: TRBV30; clone size: once; J gene: TRBJ2-6; D gene: NA; CDR3 protein: CAWNMGLLGANVLTF; CDR3 DNA: TGTGCCTGGAATATGGGGCTTTTGGGGGCCAACGTCCTGACTTTC
V gene: TRBV28; clone size: NA; J gene: TRBJ1-5; D gene: NA; CDR3 protein: CASTQYSLSYQPQHF; CDR3 DNA: TGTGCCAGCACCCAGTACAGCCTTAGTTATCAGCCCCAGCATTTT
V gene: TRBV28; clone size: NA; J gene: TRBJ1-6; D gene: NA; CDR3 protein: CASSLQYSPLHF; CDR3 DNA: TGTGCCAGCAGTTTGCAGTATTCACCCCTCCACTTT
V gene: TRBV9; clone size: once; J gene: TRBJ1-6; D gene: TRBD1; CDR3 protein: CASSEGGDRGSPLHF; CDR3 DNA: TGTGCCAGCAGCGAGGGCGGGGACAGGGGCTCACCCCTCCACTTT
V gene: TRBV4-3; clone size: NA; J gene: TRBJ2-1; D gene: TRBD1; CDR3 protein: CASSQSPGQGTEQFF; CDR3 DNA: TGCGCCAGCAGCCAGTCCCCGGGACAGGGAACTGAGCAGTTCTTC
V gene: TRBV7-9; clone size: NA; J gene: TRBJ2-3; D gene: TRBD2; CDR3 protein: CASSSLAVTDTQYF; CDR3 DNA: TGTGCCAGCAGCTCTCTAGCGGTCACAGATACGCAGTATTTT
V gene: TRBV27; clone size: NA; J gene: TRBJ1-2; D gene: NA; CDR3 protein: CASSLKGDRPGVYGYTF; CDR3 DNA: TGTGCCAGCAGCCTAAAGGGGGACCGACCAGGAGTCTATGGCTACACCTTC
V gene: TRBV27; clone size: NA; J gene: TRBJ1-5; D gene: TRBD1; CDR3 protein: CASSPSGTGKQPQHF; CDR3 DNA: TGTGCCAGCAGTCCGTCCGGGACAGGGAAGCAGCCCCAGCATTTT
V gene: TRBV9; clone size: NA; J gene: TRBJ2-7; D gene: TRBD1; CDR3 protein: CASSGGDRISYEQYF; CDR3 DNA: TGTGCCAGCAGCGGTGGGGACAGAATATCCTACGAGCAGTACTTC
V gene: TRBV28; clone size: NA; J gene: TRBJ1-2; D gene: TRBD1; CDR3 protein: CASSPRRAGGADGYTF; CDR3 DNA: TGTGCCAGCAGCCCCCGCAGGGCAGGGGGCGCGGATGGCTACACCTTC
V gene: TRBV27; clone size: NA; J gene: TRBJ1-1; D gene: NA; CDR3 protein: CASSIERNTEAFF; CDR3 DNA: TGTGCCAGCAGTATCGAGAGGAACACTGAAGCTTTCTTT
V gene: TRBV4-3; clone size: once; J gene: TRBJ1-1; D gene: TRBD1; CDR3 protein: CASSQDGTGGLEAFF; CDR3 DNA: TGCGCCAGCAGCCAAGATGGGACAGGGGGCTTGGAAGCTTTCTTT